These T cell receptor beta chains were read from a single sample in a study of post-analysis software for immune sequencing data. Via MiXCR, TCRdb re-called the PCR reads, giving one row per CDR3 protein. The repertoire holds roughly 670,000 distinct CDR3 sequences, around 64% seen once, with around 11% in the top ten. The sample taken for sequencing was blood. These receptors all stem from a girl aged 2-10 years with multiple sclerosis. Each CDR3 is given with its conserved first and last residue. A D gene is named only where the DNA matches it firmly. Not every row has a clone size; where given, it reads once, few, many or a size class.

d_gene,abundance,v_gene,j_gene,len,CDR3nt,CDR3aa
.,few,TRBV7-2,TRBJ1-1,12,TGTGCCAGCAGGGCCGTGAACACTGAAGCTTTCTTT,CASRAVNTEAFF
.,.,TRBV7-9,TRBJ2-7,14,TGTGCCAGCAGCCCCGTCACGGGAGCCCCCGAGCAGTACTTC,CASSPVTGAPEQYF
.,.,TRBV7-2,TRBJ1-6,15,TGTGCCAGCAGCCTAACGCAGGGGATGGATTCACCCCTCCACTTT,CASSLTQGMDSPLHF
TRBD2,.,TRBV20-1,TRBJ2-1,15,TGCAGTGCTTTGACTAGCGGGAGATCGGAAAATGAGCAGTTCTTC,CSALTSGRSENEQFF
.,few,TRBV12-3/TRBV12-4,TRBJ1-1,14,TGTGCCAGCGGTTTAGAGAGGGGTCGAACTGAAGCTTTCTTT,CASGLERGRTEAFF
TRBD2,.,TRBV7-8,TRBJ2-3,17,TGTGCCAGCAGCCCCGTTAGAAGTAGCGGGGTTGGAGATACGCAGTATTTT,CASSPVRSSGVGDTQYF
.,.,TRBV9,TRBJ2-2,14,TGTGCCAGCAGCGTAGCGGTAAATCCCGGGGAGCTGTTTTTT,CASSVAVNPGELFF
.,.,TRBV20-1,TRBJ2-3,13,TGCAGTGCTAGAGTTGGTGGTGTAGATACGCAGTATTTT,CSARVGGVDTQYF
.,few,TRBV5-1,TRBJ2-1,16,TGCGCCAGCAGCTTGGAAGCAGGGAGCTCCTACAATGAGCAGTTCTTC,CASSLEAGSSYNEQFF
TRBD1,.,TRBV5-1,TRBJ2-6,16,TGCGCCAGCAGCTTGACAGGGGGCGCCGGGGCCAACGTCCTGACTTTC,CASSLTGGAGANVLTF
.,few,TRBV7-8,TRBJ2-2,14,TGTGCCAGCAGCCCGGACAGGAACACCGGGGAGCTGTTTTTT,CASSPDRNTGELFF
TRBD1,.,TRBV9,TRBJ2-1,16,TGTGCCAGCAGCGCCTCTCAGGGGGCTTACTACAATGAGCAGTTCTTC,CASSASQGAYYNEQFF
TRBD1,.,TRBV29-1,TRBJ1-1,13,TGCAGCGTCCGGGACAGGGAGAGGTCTGAAGCTTTCTTT,CSVRDRERSEAFF
.,.,TRBV12-3/TRBV12-4,TRBJ2-1,13,TGTGCCAGCAGTTTGCTAAAATACAATGAGCAGTTCTTC,CASSLLKYNEQFF
.,once,TRBV7-3,TRBJ2-1,17,TGTGCCAGCAGCTCCACGGGACGGCGGATCCTTCACAATGAGCAGTTCTTC,CASSSTGRRILHNEQFF
.,.,TRBV13,TRBJ1-1,16,TGTGCCAGCAGCTTAGGCCGTAGCACCACGGGGACTGAAGCTTTCTTT,CASSLGRSTTGTEAFF
.,.,TRBV7-9,TRBJ2-1,14,TGTGCCAGCAGCTTAGATAGCCCTAGGGGTGAGCAGTTCTTC,CASSLDSPRGEQFF
.,.,TRBV20-1,TRBJ2-1,13,TGCAGTGCTAGAGGGACCACCAACAATGAGCAGTTCTTC,CSARGTTNNEQFF
TRBD2,.,TRBV5-6,TRBJ2-7,16,TGTGCCAGCAGCTTGTTTCTAGCGGGGGGGACCTACGAGCAGTACTTC,CASSLFLAGGTYEQYF
.,once,TRBV6-1,TRBJ1-2,14,TGTGCCAGCAGTGAGGGGGACGGTCTCTATGGCTACACCTTC,CASSEGDGLYGYTF
TRBD2,few,TRBV6-5,TRBJ2-1,14,TGTGCCAGCAGGGGTGGACTAGCGGACAATGAGCAGTTCTTC,CASRGGLADNEQFF
.,.,TRBV20-1,TRBJ1-2,15,TGCAGTGCTAGTTTACCGGGAATACCTAACTATGGCTACACCTTC,CSASLPGIPNYGYTF
.,.,TRBV11-2,TRBJ2-1,10,TGTGCCAGCGCTGGCAATGAGCAGTTCTTC,CASAGNEQFF
TRBD1,.,TRBV20-1,TRBJ1-1,12,TGCAGTGCCTGGACAGGGGGCACTGAAGCTTTCTTT,CSAWTGGTEAFF
.,.,TRBV7-2,TRBJ2-3,15,TGTGCCAGCAAGCTAGGGGGAAGCGCCTATAGTACGCAGTATTTT,CASKLGGSAYSTQYF
.,.,TRBV5-1,TRBJ2-1,16,TGCGCCAGCAGCGGCGGGGGACAGGTGGATGGCAATGAGCAGTTCTTC,CASSGGGQVDGNEQFF
.,.,TRBV15,TRBJ2-1,14,TGTGCCACGGGTATCGGGGTCTCCTACAATGAGCAGTTCTTC,CATGIGVSYNEQFF